Shown below are 25 T cell receptor beta chains from a single sample sequenced in a study of siplizumab effects on memory and regulatory T cells. Clones were read by immunoSEQ multiplex PCR, and TCRdb kept only the in-frame ones, dropping some. Among about 72,000 clones listed, more than 80% were seen once. Sample: CD8+ T cells sorted from blood. Every receptor here comes from a human donor in good health.

The count of this clone is one. V is TRBV7-2 and J is TRBJ1-2; 8 bases map to TRBD1. This CDR3 region has 15 residues. With V trimmed by 0 bases and J by 7 bases, 7 bases remained unmatched. The germline V gene has CDR1 SGHTA and CDR2 FQGNSA. CDR3 DNA: TGTGCCAGCAGCTTAGCTGACAGGGGAGGCTCTGGCTACACCTTC. This gives the protein CASSLADRGGSGYTF.

The rearrangement joins TRBV19 to TRBJ2-5; 9 bases are shared with TRBD2. Germline V gene lookup returns CDR1 LNHDA and CDR2 SQIVND (reference sequence). V shed 1 base, J shed 2 bases, and the junction held 5 bases outside the gene matches. The CDR3 runs to 16 residues. CDR3: CASSIVGAGGQETQYF. The CDR3 region has the DNA TGTGCCAGTAGTATAGTTGGAGCGGGGGGACAAGAGACCCAGTACTTC.

This rearrangement joins TRBV5-1 to TRBJ1-2; D possibly corresponds to TRBD1 (5 bases). Trimming pared 4 bases from V and 6 bases from J, leaving 19 bases between. This CDR3 is built from 15 residues. CDR1 is SGHRS and CDR2 is YFSETQ in the germline V gene. The CDR3 DNA reads TGCGCCAGCAGCGAAACCTTCAGGGAGGTGGATGGCTACACCTTC. This encodes CASSETFREVDGYTF.

This clone was counted a single time. This rearrangement joins TRBV27 to TRBJ2-3; 11 bases fit TRBD2. V lost 5 bases and J lost 5; bases outside the gene matches: 6. CDR1 and CDR2 from the germline V gene are MNHEY and SMNVEV (reference sequence). This CDR3 comprises 15 residues. CDR3 loop: CASSAGLAGGDTQYF. DNA of the CDR3: TGTGCCAGCAGTGCCGGACTAGCGGGCGGAGATACGCAGTATTTT.

The chain combines TRBV13 with TRBJ2-4; D possibly corresponds to TRBD2 (5 bases). The V and J ends lost 2 bases and 0 bases respectively, with 11 bases between them. The germline V gene encodes CDR1 PRHDT and CDR2 FYEKMQ (reference sequence). This CDR3 contains 16 residues. CDR3 in DNA: TGTGCCAGCAGCTTAAAGAGGGCTTTAGCCAAAAACATTCAGTACTTC. Translating it yields CASSLKRALAKNIQYF.

CDR3 in DNA: TGTGCCAGCTCTACAGGGGTCAATCAGCCCCAGCATTTT. Translating gives CASSTGVNQPQHF. This chain links TRBV27 with TRBJ1-5; 7 nucleotides line up with TRBD1. Unmatched junction bases numbered 4, after V lost 8 bases and J lost 3 bases. The CDR3 has 13 amino acids. CDR1 MNHEY and CDR2 SMNVEV come from the germline V gene (reference sequence).

The chain recombines TRBV27 with TRBJ1-5; D call uncertain. The germline V and J ends were trimmed by 1 base and 6 bases, with 4 bases remaining between them. The CDR3 extends over 12 amino acids. Per the germline V gene, CDR1 is MNHEY and CDR2 is SMNVEV (reference sequence). The CDR3 nucleotides read TGTGCCAGCAGTTTATATGGTCAGCCCCAGCATTTT. Its translation is CASSLYGQPQHF.

This clone was counted a single time. The gene calls are TRBV2 and TRBJ2-4; 8 nucleotides match TRBD1. Germline CDR1 SNHLY, CDR2 FYNNEI. The CDR3 has 13 amino acids. Unmatched junction bases numbered 7, after V lost 10 bases and J lost 5 bases. The chain's CDR3 is CAKRQGNENIQYF. The DNA of the CDR3 is TGTGCCAAACGACAGGGGAACGAAAACATTCAGTACTTC.

The genes are TRBV14 and TRBJ2-1, with 7 nucleotides matching TRBD2. The trim removed 3 bases at V and 8 bases at J, leaving 4 bases unmatched. The CDR3 length is 13 residues. Germline-derived CDR1 and CDR2 are SGHDN and FVKESK. CDR3 DNA: TGTGCCAGCAGCCAGAGACTAGCCCATGAGCAGTTCTTC. Amino acid sequence: CASSQRLAHEQFF.

The genes are TRBV7-9 and TRBJ2-7, with D perhaps being TRBD1 or TRBD2 (5 bases each). Trimming pared 5 bases from V and 5 bases from J, leaving 13 bases between. Germline assignment: CDR1 SEHNR and CDR2 FQNEAQ (reference sequence). This CDR3 region has 13 residues. The CDR3 spells CASSPPPGHEQYF. The DNA of the CDR3 is TGTGCCAGCAGCCCCCCCCCGGGGCACGAGCAGTACTTC.

The chain recombines TRBV7-9 with TRBJ2-7; 8 bases agree with TRBD1. V lost 7 bases, J lost 5 bases, and 13 bases stayed unmatched. The CDR3 has 15 residues. The germline V gene encodes CDR1 SEHNR and CDR2 FQNEAQ (reference sequence). The CDR3 region is CASNQFPDRGHEQYF. In nucleotides, the CDR3 is TGTGCCAGCAACCAATTCCCTGACAGGGGCCACGAGCAGTACTTC.

The CDR3 sequence: CATAASLAGVNNEQFF. Written as DNA, the CDR3 is TGTGCCACCGCAGCAAGCTTGGCGGGAGTAAACAATGAGCAGTTCTTC. V gene TRBV15 combines with J gene TRBJ2-1; TRBD2 matches 7 bases. V dropped 8 bases and J dropped 5; count of bases not matched to a gene: 15. This CDR3 spans 16 amino acids. Germline V gives CDR1 LNHNV, CDR2 YYDKDF (reference sequence).

This clone was seen a handful of times. The chain combines TRBV10-1 with TRBJ1-6; D ambiguous. The V and J ends lost 3 bases and 0 bases respectively, with 3 bases between them. The CDR3 extends over 14 amino acids. Germline V gene lookup returns CDR1 WNHNN and CDR2 SYGVQD (reference sequence). The CDR3 is CASSDSSYNSPLHF. The CDR3 DNA is TGCGCCAGCAGTGACAGCTCCTATAATTCACCCCTCCACTTT.

The J gene is TRBJ2-7, the V gene TRBV7-8; D assignment may be TRBD1 or TRBD2 (5 bases each). Deletions cut 1 base from V and 6 bases from J, with 10 bases between. The CDR3 consists of 13 residues. The germline CDR1 and CDR2 sequences are SGHVS and FQNEAQ. This chain's CDR3 is CASSLGAGTEQYF. The CDR3 DNA reads as TGTGCCAGCAGCTTAGGGGCAGGGACCGAGCAGTACTTC.

This chain uses TRBV10-2 with TRBJ2-1; 8 bases agree with TRBD1. Germline CDR1 is WSHSY and CDR2 is SAAADI. The CDR3 spans 15 residues. Trimming took 8 bases from V and 0 from J; bases not matched to a gene: 6. This chain's CDR3 is CASRTGKSSYNEQFF. Written as DNA, the CDR3 is TGCGCCAGCCGGACAGGGAAAAGCTCCTACAATGAGCAGTTCTTC.

This chain's CDR3 is CASSPTLLGGSGSNEQYF. DNA of the CDR3: TGTGCCAGCAGCCCTACTCTACTAGGAGGTAGCGGGAGTAACGAGCAGTACTTC. This chain connects TRBV7-8 to TRBJ2-7, with 9 bases aligning to TRBD2. Germline assignment: CDR1 SGHVS and CDR2 FQNEAQ. The J segment lost 5 bases and the V segment lost 5 bases, leaving 19 bases of the junction unmatched. The CDR3 length is 18 residues.

The chain carries TRBV12-5 and TRBJ2-1, with TRBD2 matching 7 bases. V shed 8 bases and J 7 bases; nucleotides not matched to a gene: 14. Germline CDR1 LGHNT, CDR2 FRNRAP. The CDR3 is 15 amino acids. CDR3 amino acids: CASTISGGSPNEQFF. The CDR3 DNA follows: TGTGCTAGTACTATCTCCGGCGGGAGCCCAAATGAGCAGTTCTTC. Full variable domain (rest looked up from reference TRBV12-5 and TRBJ2-1): DARVTQTPRHKVTEMGQEVTMRCQPILGHNTVFWYRQTMMQGLELLAYFRNRAPLDDSGMPKDRFSAEMPDATLATLKIQPSEPRDSAVYFCASTISGGSPNEQFFGPGTRLTVL.

As to this clone: The sample has other DNA sequences that encode this CDR3 too. This chain uses TRBV5-1 with TRBJ2-7; D uncertain. CDR1 SGHRS and CDR2 YFSETQ come from the germline V gene. V was trimmed by 4 bases and J by 0 bases, leaving 11 bases between them. This CDR3 contains 14 residues. Here the CDR3 reads CASSPGRNSYEQYF. In nucleotides, the CDR3 is TGCGCCAGCAGCCCCGGACGGAACTCCTACGAGCAGTACTTC.

As to this clone: The sample holds other DNA sequences that translate to the same CDR3. The chain employs TRBV27 and TRBJ2-7; 7 bases are a match to TRBD1. CDR1 is MNHEY, CDR2 SMNVEV, per germline (reference sequence). The CDR3 contains 14 residues. Trimming removed 6 bases from V and 0 bases from J; junction bases left unmatched: 5. The CDR3 nucleotides are TGTGCCAGCAGCCCCAGGGACAGCTCCTACGAGCAGTACTTC. It encodes CASSPRDSSYEQYF.

The rearrangement links TRBV6-5 to TRBJ2-7; possibly TRBD1 or TRBD2 for D (5 bases each). The CDR3 is 16 residues long. Germline V gives CDR1 MNHEY, CDR2 SVGAGI. The germline V and J ends were trimmed by 0 bases and 7 bases, with 19 bases remaining between them. The CDR3 protein is CASSYSRYRGPPEQYF. Written as DNA, the CDR3 is TGTGCCAGCAGTTACTCGAGGTATCGGGGACCTCCGGAGCAGTACTTC.

This chain links TRBV7-9 with TRBJ1-1; tentatively, D is TRBD1 (6 bases). V was trimmed by 10 bases and J by 1 base, leaving 19 bases between them. The CDR3 covers 15 residues. The germline V gene encodes CDR1 SEHNR and CDR2 FQNEAQ (reference sequence). In DNA, the CDR3 is TGTGCCACTCCGGGCTCGACAGGACCGAACACTGAAGCTTTCTTT. This codes for CATPGSTGPNTEAFF.

V gene TRBV30 combines with J gene TRBJ2-7; TRBD2 matches at 7 bases. The CDR3 is 14 residues long. From germline, CDR1 is GTSNPN and CDR2 SVGIG (reference sequence). V trimming: 2 bases; J trimming: 4 bases; junction bases outside the gene matches: 8. The CDR3 DNA sequence: TGTGCCTGGAGTCGAGCGGGGCCCCTATACGAGCAGTACTTC. Encoded protein: CAWSRAGPLYEQYF.

The gene calls are TRBV29-1 and TRBJ1-2; a weak D match, TRBD1 (6 bases). Germline CDR1 and CDR2: SQVTM and ANQGSEA. Trimming removed 6 bases from V and 4 bases from J, with 15 bases in between. The CDR3 is 13 residues long. Here the CDR3 reads CSVPTGIGYGYTF. The CDR3 DNA reads as TGCAGCGTCCCCACAGGGATAGGCTATGGCTACACCTTC. Complete variable domain (other parts from reference TRBV29-1 and TRBJ1-2): SAVISQKPSRDICQRGTSLTIQCQVDSQVTMMFWYRQQPGQSLTLIATANQGSEATYESGFVIDKFPISRPNLTFSTLTVSNMSPEDSSIYLCSVPTGIGYGYTFGSGTRLTVV.

The V call is TRBV7-9, the J call TRBJ2-1; no reliable D call. The CDR3 is 16 residues long. V was shortened by 5 bases and J by 0 bases, with 14 bases between the two germline ends. Per the germline V gene, CDR1 is SEHNR and CDR2 is FQNEAQ (reference sequence). CDR3 in DNA: TGTGCCAGCAGCCCCAGGTTTTCCCTCTCCTACAATGAGCAGTTCTTC. It codes for CASSPRFSLSYNEQFF.

J is TRBJ1-2 and V is TRBV4-2; D is undetermined. The germline V gene has CDR1 LGHNA and CDR2 YNFKEQ. This CDR3 is 18 amino acids long. Trimming pared 0 bases from V and 1 base from J, leaving 18 bases between. CDR3 DNA sequence: TGTGCCAGCAGCCAAGATGTAGGTGATGGCAGGATTAACTATGGCTACACCTTC. Protein product: CASSQDVGDGRINYGYTF.